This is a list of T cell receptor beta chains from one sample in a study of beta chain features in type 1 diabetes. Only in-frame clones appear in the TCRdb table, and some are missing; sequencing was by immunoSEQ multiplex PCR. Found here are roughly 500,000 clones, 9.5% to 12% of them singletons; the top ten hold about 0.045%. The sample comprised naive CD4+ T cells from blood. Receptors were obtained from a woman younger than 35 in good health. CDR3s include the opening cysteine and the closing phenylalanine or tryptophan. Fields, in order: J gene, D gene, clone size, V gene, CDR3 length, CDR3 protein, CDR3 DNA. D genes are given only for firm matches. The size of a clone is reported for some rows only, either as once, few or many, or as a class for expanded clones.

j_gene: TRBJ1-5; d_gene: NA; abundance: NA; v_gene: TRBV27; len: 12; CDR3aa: CASSFWGEPQHF; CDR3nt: TGTGCCAGCAGTTTCTGGGGCGAGCCCCAGCATTTT
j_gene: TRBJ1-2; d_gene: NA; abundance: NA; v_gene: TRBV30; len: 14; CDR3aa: CAWSVGLGAVGYTF; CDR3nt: TGTGCCTGGAGTGTAGGGTTGGGGGCTGTTGGCTACACCTTC
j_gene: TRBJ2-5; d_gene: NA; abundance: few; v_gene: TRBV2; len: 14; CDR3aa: CASSEIAEKETQYF; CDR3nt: TGTGCCAGCAGTGAAATAGCGGAGAAAGAGACCCAGTACTTC
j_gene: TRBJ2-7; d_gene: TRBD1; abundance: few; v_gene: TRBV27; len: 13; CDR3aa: CASRRTGFSEQYF; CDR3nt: TGTGCCAGCAGAAGGACAGGGTTTTCCGAGCAGTACTTC
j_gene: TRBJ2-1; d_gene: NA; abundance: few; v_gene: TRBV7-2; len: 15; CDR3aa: CASTLALSSYNEQFF; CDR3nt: TGTGCCAGCACCCTAGCGTTAAGCTCCTACAATGAGCAGTTCTTC
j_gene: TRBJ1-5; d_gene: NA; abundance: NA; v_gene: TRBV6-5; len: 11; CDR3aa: CASGDGQPQHF; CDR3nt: TGTGCCAGCGGGGACGGGCAGCCCCAGCATTTT
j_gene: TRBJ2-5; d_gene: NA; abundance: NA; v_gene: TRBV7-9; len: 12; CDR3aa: CASSSLKETQYF; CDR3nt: TGTGCCAGCAGCTCTTTGAAAGAGACCCAGTACTTC
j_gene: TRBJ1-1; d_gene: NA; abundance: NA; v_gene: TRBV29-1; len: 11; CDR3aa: CSVEKNTEAFF; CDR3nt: TGCAGCGTTGAGAAGAACACTGAAGCTTTCTTT
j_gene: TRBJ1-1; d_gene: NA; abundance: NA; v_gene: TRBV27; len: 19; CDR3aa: CASSLSFIDSYRMNTEAFF; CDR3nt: TGTGCCAGCAGTTTAAGTTTTATTGACAGTTACCGAATGAACACTGAAGCTTTCTTT
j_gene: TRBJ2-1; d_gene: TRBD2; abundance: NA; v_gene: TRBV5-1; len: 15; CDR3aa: CASSLNGGSYNEQFF; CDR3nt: TGCGCCAGCAGCTTAAACGGGGGGTCCTACAATGAGCAGTTCTTC
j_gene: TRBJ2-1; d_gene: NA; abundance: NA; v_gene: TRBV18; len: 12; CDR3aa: CASSRGINEQFF; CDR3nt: TGTGCCAGCTCACGCGGAATCAATGAGCAGTTCTTC
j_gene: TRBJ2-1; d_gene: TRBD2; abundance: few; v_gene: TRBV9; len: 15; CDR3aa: CASSRTGGTYNEQFF; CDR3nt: TGTGCCAGCAGCCGAACGGGGGGTACCTACAATGAGCAGTTCTTC
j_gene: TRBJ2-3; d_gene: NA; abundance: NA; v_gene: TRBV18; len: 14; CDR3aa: CASSPGASQITQYF; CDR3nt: TGTGCCAGCTCACCAGGGGCATCCCAGATCACGCAGTATTTT
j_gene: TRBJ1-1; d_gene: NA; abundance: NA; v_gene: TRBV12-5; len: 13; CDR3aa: CASGLTGSTEAFF; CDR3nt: TGTGCTAGTGGTTTAACAGGGAGCACTGAAGCTTTCTTT
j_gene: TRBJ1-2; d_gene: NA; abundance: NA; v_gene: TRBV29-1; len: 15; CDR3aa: CSAKTLSGGPHGYTF; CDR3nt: TGCAGCGCCAAAACGCTTAGCGGCGGCCCCCATGGCTACACCTTC
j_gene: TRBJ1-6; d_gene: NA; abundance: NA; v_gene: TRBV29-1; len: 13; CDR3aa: CSVTLAYNSPLHF; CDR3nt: TGCAGCGTTACATTAGCCTATAATTCACCCCTCCACTTT
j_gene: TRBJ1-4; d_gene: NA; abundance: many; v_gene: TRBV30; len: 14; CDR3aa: CAWSVLIGSGKLFF; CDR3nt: TGTGCCTGGAGTGTACTTATCGGCTCCGGAAAACTGTTTTTT
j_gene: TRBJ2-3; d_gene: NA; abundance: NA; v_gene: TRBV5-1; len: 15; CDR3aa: CASSVATRLTDTQYF; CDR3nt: TGCGCCAGCAGCGTAGCGACCCGACTGACAGATACGCAGTATTTT
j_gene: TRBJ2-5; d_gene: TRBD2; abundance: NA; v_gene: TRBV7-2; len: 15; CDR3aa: CASSFQGGSGETQYF; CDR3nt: TGTGCCAGCAGCTTCCAGGGCGGGAGCGGAGAGACCCAGTACTTC
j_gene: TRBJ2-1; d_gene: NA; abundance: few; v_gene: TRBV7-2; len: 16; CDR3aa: CASSLATGAPRAEQFF; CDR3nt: TGTGCCAGCAGCTTAGCGACAGGCGCCCCTCGGGCTGAGCAGTTCTTC
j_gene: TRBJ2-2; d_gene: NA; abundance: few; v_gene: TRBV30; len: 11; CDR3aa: CAWSGGGELFF; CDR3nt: TGTGCCTGGAGTGGGGGCGGAGAGCTGTTTTTT
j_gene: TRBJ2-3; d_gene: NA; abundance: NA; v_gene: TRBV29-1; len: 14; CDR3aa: CSGQGLPSTDTQYF; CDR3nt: TGCAGCGGGCAGGGTTTGCCTAGCACAGATACGCAGTATTTT
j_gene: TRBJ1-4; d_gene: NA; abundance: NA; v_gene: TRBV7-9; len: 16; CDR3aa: CASSLAIGATNEKLFF; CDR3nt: TGTGCCAGCAGCTTAGCGATTGGTGCAACTAATGAAAAACTGTTTTTT
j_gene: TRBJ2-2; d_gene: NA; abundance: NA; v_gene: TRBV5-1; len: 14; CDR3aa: CASSLAAGSGELFF; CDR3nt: TGCGCCAGCAGCTTGGCCGCAGGGTCCGGGGAGCTGTTTTTT
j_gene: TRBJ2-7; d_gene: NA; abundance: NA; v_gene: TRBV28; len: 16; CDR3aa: CASSFSGGYSAYEQYF; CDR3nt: TGTGCCAGCAGTTTCTCAGGGGGGTACTCGGCCTACGAGCAGTACTTC
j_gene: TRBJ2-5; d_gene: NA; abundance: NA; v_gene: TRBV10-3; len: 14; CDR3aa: CAISVGGGGETQYF; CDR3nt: TGTGCCATCAGTGTTGGGGGCGGAGGGGAGACCCAGTACTTC
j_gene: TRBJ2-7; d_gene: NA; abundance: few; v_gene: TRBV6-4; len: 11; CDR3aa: CASSESEGQYF; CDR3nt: TGTGCCAGCAGTGAATCAGAAGGGCAGTACTTC
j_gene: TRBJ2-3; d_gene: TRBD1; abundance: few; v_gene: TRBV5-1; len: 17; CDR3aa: CASSAVQGGIGPDTQYF; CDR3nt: TGCGCCAGCAGCGCGGTACAGGGGGGAATTGGGCCAGATACGCAGTATTTT
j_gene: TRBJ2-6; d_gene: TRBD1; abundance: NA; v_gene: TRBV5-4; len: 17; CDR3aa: CASSVPTGGSGANVLTF; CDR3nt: TGTGCCAGCAGCGTCCCGACAGGGGGCTCTGGGGCCAACGTCCTGACTTTC
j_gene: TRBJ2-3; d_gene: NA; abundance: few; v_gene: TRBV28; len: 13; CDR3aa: CASSLSGGNTQYF; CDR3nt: TGTGCCAGCAGTTTATCTGGGGGTAATACGCAGTATTTT
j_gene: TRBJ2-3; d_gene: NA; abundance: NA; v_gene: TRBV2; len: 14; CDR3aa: CASSEQGRTDTQYF; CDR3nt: TGTGCCAGCAGTGAACAGGGCCGCACAGATACGCAGTATTTT
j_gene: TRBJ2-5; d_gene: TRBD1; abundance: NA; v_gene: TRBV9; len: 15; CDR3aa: CASSVGQGMGETQYF; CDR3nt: TGTGCCAGCAGCGTCGGACAGGGAATGGGAGAGACCCAGTACTTC
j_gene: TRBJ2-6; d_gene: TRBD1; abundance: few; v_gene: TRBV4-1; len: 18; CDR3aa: CASSQATGQRAGANVLTF; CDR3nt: TGCGCCAGCAGCCAAGCTACGGGACAGCGAGCGGGGGCCAACGTCCTGACTTTC
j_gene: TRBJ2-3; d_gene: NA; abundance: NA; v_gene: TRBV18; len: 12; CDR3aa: CASSPGTDTQYF; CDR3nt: TGTGCCAGCTCCCCTGGCACAGATACGCAGTATTTT
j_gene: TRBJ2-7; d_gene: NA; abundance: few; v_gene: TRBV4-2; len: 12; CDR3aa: CASSQETGEQYF; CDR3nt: TGTGCCAGCAGCCAAGAGACCGGAGAGCAGTACTTC
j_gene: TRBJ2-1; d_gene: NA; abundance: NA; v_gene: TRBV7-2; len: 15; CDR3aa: CASSIGFGRNNEQFF; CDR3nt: TGTGCCAGCAGCATAGGGTTCGGACGGAATAATGAGCAGTTCTTC
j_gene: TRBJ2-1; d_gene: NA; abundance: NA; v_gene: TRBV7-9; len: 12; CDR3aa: CASSLILNEQFF; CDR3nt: TGTGCCAGCAGCTTAATTCTCAATGAGCAGTTCTTC
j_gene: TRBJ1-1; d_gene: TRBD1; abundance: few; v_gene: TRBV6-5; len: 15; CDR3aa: CASRPGQGLNTEAFF; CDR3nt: TGTGCCAGCAGACCAGGACAGGGGTTGAACACTGAAGCTTTCTTT
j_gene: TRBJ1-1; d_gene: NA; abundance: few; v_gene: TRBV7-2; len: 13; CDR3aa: CASSPTFAAEAFF; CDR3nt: TGTGCCAGCAGCCCCACCTTTGCAGCAGAAGCTTTCTTT
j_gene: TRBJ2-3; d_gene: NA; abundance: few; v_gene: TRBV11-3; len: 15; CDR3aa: CASSLGRLGTDTQYF; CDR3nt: TGTGCCAGCAGCTTAGGTCGTCTAGGCACAGATACGCAGTATTTT
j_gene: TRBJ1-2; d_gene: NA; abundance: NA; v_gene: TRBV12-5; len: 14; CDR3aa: CASGLWGQNYGYTF; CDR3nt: TGTGCTAGTGGTTTATGGGGGCAGAACTATGGCTACACCTTC
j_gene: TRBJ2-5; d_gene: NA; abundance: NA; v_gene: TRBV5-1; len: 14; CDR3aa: CASSYLDRQETQYF; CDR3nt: TGCGCCAGCAGCTACCTGGACCGCCAAGAGACCCAGTACTTC
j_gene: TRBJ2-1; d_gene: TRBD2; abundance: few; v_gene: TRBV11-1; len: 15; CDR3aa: CASSLDIAGYNEQFF; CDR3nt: TGTGCCAGCAGCTTAGACATAGCGGGGTACAATGAGCAGTTCTTC
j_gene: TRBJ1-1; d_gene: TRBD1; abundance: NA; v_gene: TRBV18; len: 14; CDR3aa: CASSQQGANTEAFF; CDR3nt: TGTGCCAGCTCACAACAGGGGGCAAACACTGAAGCTTTCTTT
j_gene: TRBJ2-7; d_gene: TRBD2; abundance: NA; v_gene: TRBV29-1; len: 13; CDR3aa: CSVGGRARNEQYF; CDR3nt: TGCAGCGTTGGTGGGAGGGCCCGGAACGAGCAGTACTTC
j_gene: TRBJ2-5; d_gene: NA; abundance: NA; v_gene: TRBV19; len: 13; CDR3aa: CASSPEKWETQYF; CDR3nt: TGTGCCAGTAGTCCAGAGAAGTGGGAGACCCAGTACTTC
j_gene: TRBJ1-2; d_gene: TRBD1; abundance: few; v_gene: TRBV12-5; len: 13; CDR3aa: CASGLGDRHGYTF; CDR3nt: TGTGCTAGTGGTTTAGGGGACAGGCATGGCTACACCTTC
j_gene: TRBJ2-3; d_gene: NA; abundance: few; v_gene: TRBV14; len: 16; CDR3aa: CASSQGTGHFTDTQYF; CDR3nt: TGTGCCAGCAGCCAAGGCACAGGCCATTTCACAGATACGCAGTATTTT
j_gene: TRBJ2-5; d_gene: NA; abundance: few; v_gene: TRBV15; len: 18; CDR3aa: CATSRDSVWRQRRVAQYF; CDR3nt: TGTGCCACCAGCAGAGATTCGGTCTGGAGGCAGCGCAGGGTGGCCCAGTACTTC
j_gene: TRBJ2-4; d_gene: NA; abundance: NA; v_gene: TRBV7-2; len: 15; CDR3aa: CASSLLRAAKNIQYF; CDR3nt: TGTGCCAGCAGCTTATTGCGGGCGGCCAAAAACATTCAGTACTTC
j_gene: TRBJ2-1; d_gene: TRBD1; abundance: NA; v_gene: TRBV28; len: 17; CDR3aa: CASRNTYRDRIYNEQFF; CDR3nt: TGTGCCAGCAGGAACACCTACCGGGACAGAATATACAATGAGCAGTTCTTC
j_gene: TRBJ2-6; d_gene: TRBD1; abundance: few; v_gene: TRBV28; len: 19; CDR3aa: CASRPFRRRGSSGANVLTF; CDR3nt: TGTGCCAGCAGGCCCTTCCGGCGCAGGGGGTCCTCTGGGGCCAACGTCCTGACTTTC
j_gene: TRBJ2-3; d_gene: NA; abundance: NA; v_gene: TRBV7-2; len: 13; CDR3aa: CASSFRGRDTQYF; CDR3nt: TGTGCCAGCAGCTTCAGGGGACGGGATACGCAGTATTTT